This TCR beta chain is drawn from a study of T cell repertoires in cytomegalovirus infection. From the reads, TCRdb called clonotypes with MiXCR, one entry per CDR3 protein. The repertoire holds hundreds of thousands of distinct CDR3 sequences, with 20% to 30% as singletons. The CDR3 is 11 residues long. Per the germline V gene, CDR1 is WNHNN and CDR2 is SYGVQD (reference sequence). Trimming took 8 bases from V and 4 from J; bases not matched to a gene: 0. This clonotype was seen at least ten times. This clonotype was sampled from a human donor in good health (CMV status not recorded). Some clones in this sample may be carry-over from other donors' samples. This chain links TRBV10-1 with TRBJ2-7; 9 nucleotides line up with TRBD1. Source material: CD8+ T cells from PBMCs. The CDR3 is CASGQGYEQYF. CDR3 coding DNA: TGCGCCAGCGGACAGGGGTACGAGCAGTACTTC.